These T cell receptor beta chains were read from a single sample in a study of T cell repertoires in cytomegalovirus infection. TCRdb itself ran the reads through MiXCR, one entry per CDR3 protein. The data show 740,000 or so distinct CDR3 sequences, less than 40% seen once. Sequencing was performed on PBMCs. The receptors were gathered from a human donor in good health (CMV status not recorded). Some clones in this sample may be carry-over from other donors' samples. The CDR3 runs from the conserved cysteine through the conserved F or W. D genes are given only for firm matches. Clone sizes are given selectively: once, few, many, or a class where the clone is expanded.

v_call	j_call	clone_size	d_call	cdr3_aa	cdr3_nt
TRBV7-6	TRBJ2-7	many	TRBD2	CASSSHPLSGGAGEQYF	TGTGCCAGCAGCTCCCACCCCCTTAGCGGGGGGGCGGGCGAGCAGTACTTC
TRBV28	TRBJ1-1	few	.	CASSSSAGGRIFF	TGTGCCAGCAGTTCCTCTGCGGGGGGCCGGATCTTCTTT
TRBV5-1	TRBJ2-5	.	TRBD1	CASSVDRGEETQYF	TGCGCCAGCAGCGTGGACAGGGGAGAAGAGACCCAGTACTTC
TRBV6-2/TRBV6-3	TRBJ1-5	few	.	CASLRGFQGSNQPQHF	TGTGCCAGCCTTCGGGGCTTTCAGGGATCTAATCAGCCCCAGCATTTT
TRBV7-3	TRBJ1-2	.	TRBD1	CASSFIHGQGGYTF	TGTGCCAGCAGTTTTATACACGGACAGGGAGGCTACACCTTC
TRBV7-6	TRBJ2-5	.	TRBD1	CASRFGTGSQGTQYF	TGTGCCAGCAGATTCGGGACAGGGTCACAAGGGACCCAGTACTTC
TRBV6-5	TRBJ1-4	few	.	CASSRGQTNEKLFF	TGTGCCAGCAGCCGAGGACAGACGAATGAAAAACTGTTTTTT
TRBV5-1	TRBJ1-6	.	TRBD1	CASSPYRQGANSPLHF	TGCGCCAGCAGCCCGTATCGACAGGGGGCCAATTCACCCCTCCACTTT
TRBV12-3/TRBV12-4	TRBJ1-1	many	.	CASSNEFNTEAFF	TGTGCCAGCAGTAATGAGTTCAACACTGAAGCTTTCTTT
TRBV19	TRBJ1-4	few	.	CASSIAYNEKLFF	TGTGCCAGTAGTATTGCCTATAATGAAAAACTGTTTTTT
TRBV7-2	TRBJ1-6	many	.	CASSSRGGDSPLHF	TGTGCCAGCAGCTCCCGGGGAGGGGATTCACCCCTCCACTTT
TRBV13	TRBJ1-3	few	.	CASSPRTSTATIYF	TGTGCCAGCAGCCCCCGAACCTCCACAGCAACCATATATTTT
TRBV12-3/TRBV12-4	TRBJ1-1	few	.	CASSRTAYTEAFF	TGTGCCAGCAGTCGGACGGCGTACACTGAAGCTTTCTTT
TRBV6-6	TRBJ2-7	.	.	CASSWHREQYF	TGTGCCAGCAGTTGGCACCGCGAGCAGTACTTC
TRBV7-8	TRBJ1-6	.	.	CASSLVAGEIRAPLHF	TGTGCCAGCAGCTTAGTTGCAGGGGAAATTAGGGCACCCCTCCACTTT
TRBV28	TRBJ1-5	few	TRBD1	CASRRDRVWNQPQHF	TGTGCCAGCAGACGGGACAGGGTATGGAATCAGCCCCAGCATTTT
TRBV7-9	TRBJ2-4	.	.	CASSQAVALAKNSQYF	TGTGCCAGCAGCCAAGCGGTAGCACTAGCCAAAAACAGTCAGTACTTC
TRBV24-1	TRBJ2-5	.	.	CATSALETQYF	TGTGCCACCAGTGCCTTAGAGACCCAGTACTTC
TRBV7-4	TRBJ2-4	.	.	CASSFFGSFKNIQYF	TGTGCCAGCAGCTTCTTTGGCAGCTTCAAAAACATTCAGTACTTC
TRBV27	TRBJ1-4	few	.	CASSPQPGLPNEKLFF	TGTGCCAGCAGTCCTCAGCCGGGACTGCCTAATGAAAAACTGTTTTTT
TRBV11-2	TRBJ2-1	.	.	CASSTARVSYNEQFF	TGTGCCAGCAGCACAGCGAGGGTTTCCTACAATGAGCAGTTCTTC
TRBV7-9	TRBJ1-5	.	.	CASQRGSNQPQHF	TGTGCCAGCCAGAGGGGGAGCAATCAGCCCCAGCATTTT
TRBV29-1	TRBJ2-1	.	.	CSVQGRNEQFF	TGCAGCGTCCAGGGTCGCAATGAGCAGTTCTTC
TRBV30	TRBJ2-2	.	.	CAWGTGELFF	TGTGCCTGGGGCACCGGGGAGCTGTTTTTT
TRBV2	TRBJ2-7	.	TRBD2	CASSENSGGFSYEQYF	TGTGCCAGCAGTGAGAATAGCGGGGGGTTCTCCTACGAGCAGTACTTC
TRBV7-2	TRBJ2-7	many	TRBD2	CASSFHGRSPYEQYF	TGTGCCAGCAGCTTCCACGGGAGGTCCCCCTACGAGCAGTACTTC
TRBV4-2	TRBJ1-5	few	.	CASSQETASNQPQHF	TGTGCCAGCAGCCAAGAAACAGCGAGCAATCAGCCCCAGCATTTT
TRBV5-6	TRBJ2-7	.	TRBD1	CASSPRTGAISYEQYF	TGTGCCAGCAGCCCGCGGACAGGAGCCATCTCCTACGAGCAGTACTTC
TRBV12-3/TRBV12-4	TRBJ1-2	few	.	CASRNHKQKEGDGYTF	TGTGCCAGCAGGAACCATAAACAGAAGGAGGGGGATGGCTACACCTTC
TRBV6-8	TRBJ2-1	.	.	CASSYSAGVNEQFF	TGTGCCAGCAGTTACTCGGCAGGGGTCAATGAGCAGTTCTTC
TRBV20-1	TRBJ1-5	.	.	CSARDGPFRAHQPQHF	TGCAGTGCTAGAGATGGGCCCTTTAGAGCGCATCAGCCCCAGCATTTT
TRBV14	TRBJ2-1	.	TRBD2	CASSPTSGRYYNEQFF	TGTGCCAGCAGCCCGACTAGCGGCAGGTACTACAATGAGCAGTTCTTC
TRBV7-6	TRBJ2-2	many	.	CASTVSAGSILSANTGELFF	TGTGCCAGCACCGTTAGCGCCGGGTCTATCCTATCCGCGAACACCGGGGAGCTGTTTTTT
TRBV14	TRBJ1-4	.	.	CASSQGRQKLFF	TGTGCCAGCAGCCAAGGCAGGCAAAAACTGTTTTTT
TRBV6-2/TRBV6-3	TRBJ1-1	.	.	CASTRGEAEAFF	TGTGCCAGCACCCGGGGGGAGGCTGAAGCTTTCTTT
TRBV7-3	TRBJ2-1	.	TRBD2	CASSGVFKLAEKPGGAYNEQFF	TGTGCCAGCAGCGGGGTATTCAAGCTAGCGGAAAAGCCAGGTGGGGCCTACAATGAGCAGTTCTTC
TRBV5-1	TRBJ2-3	.	.	CASSPESVGTQYF	TGCGCCAGCAGCCCCGAAAGCGTAGGTACGCAGTATTTT
TRBV19	TRBJ2-1	.	.	CASTSLLGNEQFF	TGTGCCTCCACTAGCTTATTGGGCAATGAGCAGTTCTTC
TRBV7-2	TRBJ1-2	many	.	CASSSPYGYTF	TGTGCCAGCAGCTCTCCCTATGGCTACACCTTC
TRBV7-9	TRBJ1-1	few	TRBD1	CASSLVRTGGLTEAFF	TGTGCCAGCAGCTTAGTGAGGACAGGGGGACTTACTGAAGCTTTCTTT
TRBV12-3/TRBV12-4	TRBJ1-4	.	.	CASSLRGGRGKLFF	TGTGCCAGCAGTTTAAGGGGGGGGCGGGGAAAACTGTTTTTT
TRBV20-1	TRBJ1-2	.	.	CSARVGVGYYGYTF	TGCAGTGCTAGAGTCGGTGTCGGGTACTATGGCTACACCTTC
TRBV7-2	TRBJ2-3	many	.	CASSLEGRATTDTQYF	TGTGCCAGCAGCTTAGAGGGGCGGGCGACCACAGATACGCAGTATTTT
TRBV19	TRBJ2-5	.	.	CASSISVGSWVETQYF	TGTGCCAGTAGTATTTCAGTTGGATCTTGGGTGGAGACCCAGTACTTC
TRBV12-3/TRBV12-4	TRBJ1-5	.	.	CASSSPRGDPQHF	TGTGCCAGCAGTTCCCCAAGGGGGGACCCCCAGCATTTT